Presented here are 30 T cell receptor beta chains from one specimen sequenced in a study of blood T cell repertoires in COVID-19. The method was immunoSEQ multiplex PCR; TCRdb's version includes in-frame clones alone and lacks a portion of them. Counted here are about 220,000 clones, roughly nine tenths occurring once; the ten biggest clones make up about 1.9%. The sequenced material came from peripheral blood. Receptors originate from a man aged 40-55 years with active or convalescent COVID-19.

The J gene is TRBJ2-5, the V gene TRBV28; D is uncertain. CDR3 length equals 13 residues. CDR1 is MDHEN and CDR2 is SYDVKM in the germline V gene. V gave up 1 base and J gave up 5 bases, with 8 bases separating them. The CDR3 is CASSLSGEETQYF. DNA of the CDR3: TGTGCCAGCAGTTTATCCGGTGAGGAGACCCAGTACTTC.

The CDR3, as DNA: TGTGCCAGCAGCGTAATGTCCCGAGGATCCTATGGCTACACCTTC. This gives the protein CASSVMSRGSYGYTF. This sequence joins TRBV9 and TRBJ1-2; D gene uncertain. The CDR3 spans 15 residues. Germline loops: CDR1 SGDLS, CDR2 YYNGEE. Deletions cut 1 base from V and 4 bases from J, with 14 bases between. Looking up the rest from reference TRBV9 and TRBJ1-2 gives the full variable domain: DSGVTQTPKHLITATGQRVTLRCSPRSGDLSVYWYQQSLDQGLQFLIQYYNGEERAKGNILERFSAQQFPDLHSELNLSSLELGDSALYFCASSVMSRGSYGYTFGSGTRLTVV.

This clone was seen ten or more times. V usage is TRBV7-2 and J usage is TRBJ2-7; 9 bases are shared with TRBD2. Unmatched junction bases numbered 8, after V lost 0 bases and J lost 5 bases. CDR1 SGHTA and CDR2 FQGNSA come from the germline V gene. The CDR3 has 16 amino acids. CDR3 in amino acids: CASSLAPREGLNEQYF. The CDR3 DNA reads TGTGCCAGCAGCTTAGCTCCGCGGGAGGGCCTAAACGAGCAGTACTTC.

This rearrangement joins TRBV9 to TRBJ2-3; 15 nucleotides line up with TRBD2. V dropped 3 bases and J dropped 4; count of bases not matched to a gene: 3. This CDR3 comprises 16 residues. Germline CDR1 is SGDLS and CDR2 is YYNGEE. As DNA, the CDR3 is TGTGCCAGCAGCGCTGGGACTAGCGGGAGGTCAGATACGCAGTATTTT. Translated, it gives CASSAGTSGRSDTQYF.

This clone was counted only a few times. The genes are TRBV28 and TRBJ1-6, with a possible D match to TRBD1 (5 bases). V was cut by 8 bases and J by 8 bases, with 16 bases left in between. This CDR3 contains 14 residues. Germline V lookup: CDR1 MDHEN, CDR2 SYDVKM. CDR3 DNA sequence: TGTGCCAGCGGAATACAGGCGGGATATTCACCCCTCCACTTT. It codes for CASGIQAGYSPLHF.

Concerning this clone itself: The sample has other DNA sequences that encode this CDR3 too. This rearrangement joins TRBV12-3 or TRBV12-4 to TRBJ2-1; 7 bases are shared with TRBD2. The trim removed 3 bases at V and 5 bases at J, leaving 1 base unmatched. The CDR3 runs 13 residues. The CDR3 nucleotides are TGTGCCAGCAGTTTTGGGACTAACAATGAGCAGTTCTTC. As protein: CASSFGTNNEQFF.

The V call is TRBV11-3, the J call TRBJ2-7, with D maybe TRBD1 (6 bases). Germline loops: CDR1 SGHNT, CDR2 YENEEA. Trimming stripped 4 bases from V and 5 bases from J, with 18 bases between. The CDR3 runs 15 residues. CDR3 nucleotides: TGTGCCAGCAGCTCCGTCGGGCAGGGGATCAACGAGCAGTACTTC. Residues: CASSSVGQGINEQYF. The variable domain in full, with the rest retrieved from reference TRBV11-3 and TRBJ2-7, is EAGVVQSPRYKIIEKKQPVAFWCNPISGHNTLYWYLQNLGQGPELLIRYENEEAVDDSQLPKDRFSAERLKGVDSTLKIQPAELGDSAVYLCASSSVGQGINEQYFGPGTRLTVT.

The CDR3 region is CASSLQGYEQYF. The CDR3 DNA reads TGCGCCAGCAGTTTACAGGGATACGAGCAGTACTTC. The chain carries TRBV10-2 and TRBJ2-7, with D perhaps TRBD1 (6 bases). Germline values: CDR1 WSHSY, CDR2 SAAADI. V was clipped by 5 bases and J by 4 bases, with 9 bases between them. The CDR3 extends over 12 amino acids.

This chain links TRBV6-5 with TRBJ1-1; D remains ambiguous. V was pared by 8 bases and J by 1 base, with 17 bases between. Per germline, CDR1 MNHEY and CDR2 SVGAGI. The CDR3 is 15 residues long. The chain's CDR3 is CASCPWYQANTEAFF. CDR3 bases: TGTGCCAGCTGTCCATGGTACCAGGCGAACACTGAAGCTTTCTTT.

This clone appeared a few times. Other DNA sequences in this sample translate to the same CDR3. This chain joins TRBV19 and TRBJ1-5, with a possible D match to TRBD1 (6 bases). Germline V lookup: CDR1 LNHDA, CDR2 SQIVND (reference sequence). The V gene lost 5 bases and the J gene lost 4 bases, with 6 bases spanning the gap. CDR3 length: 12 residues. The CDR3 loop reads CASSQGNQPQHF. DNA of the CDR3: TGTGCCAGTAGTCAGGGGAATCAGCCCCAGCATTTT. Variable domain in full (rest from reference TRBV19 and TRBJ1-5): DGGITQSPKYLFRKEGQNVTLSCEQNLNHDAMYWYRQDPGQGLRLIYYSQIVNDFQKGDIAEGYSVSREKKESFPLTVTSAQKNPTAFYLCASSQGNQPQHFGDGTRLSIL.

The J gene is TRBJ2-1, the V gene TRBV12-3 or TRBV12-4; a possible D gene is TRBD2 (5 bases). This CDR3 region has 13 residues. V lost 6 bases to trimming and J lost 1 base, with 7 bases between them. The CDR3 nucleotides read TGTGCCAGCAGGCCGGGATCCTACAATGAGCAGTTCTTC. The encoded protein is CASRPGSYNEQFF.

This clone was seen just once. V gene TRBV28 combines with J gene TRBJ1-1; unclear D gene. V shed 6 bases and J shed 0 bases, with 14 bases lying between them. This CDR3 comprises 15 residues. Per germline, CDR1 MDHEN and CDR2 SYDVKM. In DNA, the CDR3 is TGTGCCAGCAGCCCTAGCAGACCCTTGAACACTGAAGCTTTCTTT. Its translation is CASSPSRPLNTEAFF. The whole variable domain, remainder taken from reference TRBV28 and TRBJ1-1, is DVKVTQSSRYLVKRTGEKVFLECVQDMDHENMFWYRQDPGLGLRLIYFSYDVKMKEKGDIPEGYSVSREKKERFSLILESASTNQTSMYLCASSPSRPLNTEAFFGQGTRLTVV.

The V gene is TRBV6-5, the J gene TRBJ2-7; 8 bases agree with TRBD1. Germline V gene lookup returns CDR1 MNHEY and CDR2 SVGAGI. After removal of 6 bases from V and 6 bases from J, the junction contained 10 bases not matched to a gene. This CDR3 is 14 amino acids long. CDR3 amino acids: CASSLQGVPSEQYF. The CDR3 DNA sequence: TGTGCCAGCAGCTTACAGGGGGTCCCCTCCGAGCAGTACTTC.

The chain joins TRBV5-5 to TRBJ1-1, with D possibly TRBD1 on 5 matching bases. This CDR3 comprises 15 residues. The V end was cut by 0 bases, the J end by 3 bases, with 12 bases between. The germline V gene encodes CDR1 SGHKS and CDR2 YYEKEE (reference sequence). The CDR3 DNA reads TGTGCCAGCAGCTTGGAACAGGTCGGTTACACTGAAGCTTTCTTT. It specifies CASSLEQVGYTEAFF.

This clone was observed a few times. This sequence joins TRBV19 and TRBJ1-1, with D tentatively TRBD1 (5 bases). This CDR3 has 16 residues. CDR1 LNHDA and CDR2 SQIVND come from the germline V gene (reference sequence). V lost 3 bases and J 5 bases, leaving 19 bases between the germline ends. The CDR3 loop reads CASSIDIRALGTEAFF. The CDR3 DNA is TGTGCCAGTAGTATTGATATCAGGGCGCTCGGAACTGAAGCTTTCTTT.

This chain joins TRBV11-2 and TRBJ2-5, with 9 positions matching TRBD1. CDR1 and CDR2 (germline): SGHAT, FQNNGV. The V segment lost 4 bases and the J segment 4 bases; nucleotides outside the gene matches: 7. The CDR3 contains 15 residues. The CDR3 DNA follows: TGTGCCAGCAGCTCCCAAGGGACAGGGATAGAGACCCAGTACTTC. It is translated as CASSSQGTGIETQYF.

This sequence joins TRBV3-1 (or the pseudogene TRBV3-2) and TRBJ1-6, with no clear D. V lost 4 bases and J 10 bases, leaving 11 bases between the germline ends. The CDR3 length is 13 residues. Germline V CDR1 and CDR2: LGHDT, YNNKEL (reference sequence). CDR3 bases: TGTGCCAGCAGCCTAAACCTCGGGTCACCCCTCCACTTT. It translates to CASSLNLGSPLHF.

This chain uses TRBV19 with TRBJ2-3; the D gene is possibly TRBD2 (5 bases). Germline CDR1 reads LNHDA; CDR2 reads SQIVND (reference sequence). The CDR3 has 13 residues. The V end was cut by 5 bases, the J end by 6 bases, with 12 bases between. The CDR3 loop reads CASSRDGGDTQYF. The CDR3 region has the DNA TGTGCCAGTAGTCGGGATGGCGGGGATACGCAGTATTTT. Full variable domain (rest looked up from reference TRBV19 and TRBJ2-3): DGGITQSPKYLFRKEGQNVTLSCEQNLNHDAMYWYRQDPGQGLRLIYYSQIVNDFQKGDIAEGYSVSREKKESFPLTVTSAQKNPTAFYLCASSRDGGDTQYFGPGTRLTVL.

This clone came up many times. The J gene is TRBJ2-7, the V gene TRBV30; 7 nucleotides line up with TRBD2. Germline assignment: CDR1 GTSNPN and CDR2 SVGIG (reference sequence). V lost 2 bases and J lost 1; bases outside the gene matches: 11. CDR3 length: 16 amino acids. CDR3 sequence (DNA): TGTGCCTGGAGTCACTCAATAGGGAGGGGTTCCTACGAGCAGTACTTC. Its translation: CAWSHSIGRGSYEQYF.

The chain joins TRBV5-1 to TRBJ2-3, with TRBD2 identical over 8 bases. Germline loops: CDR1 SGHRS, CDR2 YFSETQ. V dropped 2 bases and J dropped 3; count of bases not matched to a gene: 8. The CDR3 loop spans 16 amino acids. The DNA for the CDR3 is TGCGCCAGCAGCTTACGCGGGGGGAAGGGGACAGATACGCAGTATTTT. Amino acids: CASSLRGGKGTDTQYF.

The J gene is TRBJ1-2, the V gene TRBV18; D remains unclear. Germline V lookup: CDR1 KGHSH, CDR2 LQKENI. The CDR3 totals 13 residues. With 2 bases removed from V and 8 bases from J, the gap between germline ends came to 12 bases. The CDR3 spells CASSPEGLKGYTF. CDR3 nucleotides: TGTGCCAGCTCACCAGAGGGCCTTAAGGGCTACACCTTC.

This clone was found a few times. The rearrangement uses TRBV5-6 and TRBJ1-6; 10 positions agree with TRBD1. Germline V gives CDR1 SGHDT, CDR2 YYEEEE. This CDR3 has 15 amino acids. The ends lost 4 bases at V and 8 bases at J; junction bases unmatched: 6. As DNA, the CDR3 is TGTGCCAGCAGCCCCGACGGGACAGGGGATTCACCCCTCCACTTT. Its translation: CASSPDGTGDSPLHF. Complete variable domain (other parts from reference TRBV5-6 and TRBJ1-6): DAGVTQSPTHLIKTRGQQVTLRCSPKSGHDTVSWYQQALGQGPQFIFQYYEEEERQRGNFPDRFSGHQFPNYSSELNVNALLLGDSALYLCASSPDGTGDSPLHFGNGTRLTVT.

The V call is TRBV10-3, the J call TRBJ1-1; D is perhaps TRBD1 (6 bases). Per the germline V gene, CDR1 is ENHRY and CDR2 is SYGVKD. V gave up 7 bases and J gave up 0 bases, with 12 bases separating them. CDR3 length: 14 residues. The CDR3 here is CAIKNTGLNTEAFF. CDR3 DNA: TGTGCCATCAAAAACACAGGGCTGAACACTGAAGCTTTCTTT.

This clone was observed a few times. The chain couples TRBV28 to TRBJ1-1, with TRBD1 identical over 10 bases. With V trimmed by 8 bases and J by 1 base, 10 bases remained unmatched. The CDR3 has 16 amino acids. CDR1 and CDR2 from the germline V gene are MDHEN and SYDVKM. The CDR3 sequence is CASHDRGLRGNTEAFF. CDR3 nucleotides: TGTGCCAGCCACGACAGGGGGCTTAGAGGGAACACTGAAGCTTTCTTT.

CDR3 region: CASSYEGGSGGHTDTQYF. As DNA, the CDR3 is TGTGCCAGCAGTTACGAAGGAGGGAGCGGGGGGCACACAGATACGCAGTATTTT. This sequence joins TRBV6-2 or TRBV6-3 and TRBJ2-3, with 9 bases fitting TRBD2. Germline assignment: CDR1 MNHEY and CDR2 SVGEGT. The ends lost 2 bases at V and 2 bases at J; junction bases unmatched: 11. This CDR3 has 18 amino acids.

The rearrangement links TRBV13 to TRBJ1-1; D unclear. Between the trimmed V and J ends, which lost 5 bases and 3 bases, there was a span of 19 bases. The CDR3 is 16 residues long. Germline-derived CDR1 and CDR2 are PRHDT and FYEKMQ (reference sequence). CDR3 sequence reads: CASSISPAEGYTEAFF. The CDR3 nucleotides are TGTGCCAGCAGCATTTCACCAGCCGAGGGCTACACTGAAGCTTTCTTT.

This clone was seen a few times. This rearrangement joins TRBV28 to TRBJ1-5; unclear D gene. The CDR3 is 15 residues long. Germline V CDR1 and CDR2: MDHEN, SYDVKM. V was cut by 2 bases and J by 0 bases, with 8 bases left in between. Here the CDR3 DNA reads TGTGCCAGCAGTTTAGAGGGTATTAGCAATCAGCCCCAGCATTTT. It codes for CASSLEGISNQPQHF.

This clone was detected only a few times. The chain recombines TRBV25-1 with TRBJ2-7; 13 bases fit TRBD2. The CDR3 is 17 amino acids. Germline V gene lookup returns CDR1 MGHDK and CDR2 SYGVNS. The junction had 14 bases not matched to a gene; V was cut back by 5 bases and J by 7 bases. As DNA, the CDR3 is TGTGCCAGCAGTACAAAACCTCCCCCGGGACTAGCGGGAGAGCAGTACTTC. Protein product: CASSTKPPPGLAGEQYF.

CDR3 in amino acids: CASSLVQGRSGGELFF. The CDR3 nucleotides read TGCGCCAGCAGCTTGGTTCAGGGCCGTTCCGGCGGGGAGCTGTTTTTT. The V and J genes are TRBV5-1 and TRBJ2-2, with a possible D match to TRBD1 (5 bases). The CDR3 contains 16 residues. Per germline, CDR1 SGHRS and CDR2 YFSETQ. V was trimmed by 0 bases and J by 7 bases, leaving 16 bases between them.

This CDR3 is CSVWELEQYF. The DNA for the CDR3 is TGCAGCGTTTGGGAGCTGGAGCAGTACTTC. The chain links TRBV29-1 to TRBJ2-7; TRBD2 is a possible D gene (5 bases). Germline loops: CDR1 SQVTM, CDR2 ANQGSEA. The V end lost 5 bases, the J end lost 7 bases, and 9 bases lay between the germline ends. The CDR3 is 10 amino acids.